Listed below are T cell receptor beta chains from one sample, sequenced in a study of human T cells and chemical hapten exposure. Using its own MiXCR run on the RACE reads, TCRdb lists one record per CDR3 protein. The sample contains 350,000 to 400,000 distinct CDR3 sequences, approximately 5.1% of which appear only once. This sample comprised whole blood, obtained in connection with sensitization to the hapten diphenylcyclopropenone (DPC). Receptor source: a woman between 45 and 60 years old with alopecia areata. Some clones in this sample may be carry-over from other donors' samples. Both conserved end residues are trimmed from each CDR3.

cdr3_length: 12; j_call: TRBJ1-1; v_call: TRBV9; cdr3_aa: ASSVGYGVTEAF
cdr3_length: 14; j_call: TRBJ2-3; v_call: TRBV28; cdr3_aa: ASSSPTLAGADTQY
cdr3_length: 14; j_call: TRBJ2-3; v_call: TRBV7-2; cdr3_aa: ASSLHRTLSTDTQY
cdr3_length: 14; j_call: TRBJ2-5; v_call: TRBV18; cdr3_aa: ASSPGTAPGAETQY
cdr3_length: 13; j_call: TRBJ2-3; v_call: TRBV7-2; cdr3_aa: ASSSPDRGTDTQY
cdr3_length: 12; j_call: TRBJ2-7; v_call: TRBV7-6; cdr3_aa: ASSLGAGEYEQY
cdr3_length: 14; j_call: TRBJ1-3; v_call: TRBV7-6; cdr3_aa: ASSLEARAAGNTIY
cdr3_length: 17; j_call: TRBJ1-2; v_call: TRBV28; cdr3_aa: ASSSVTTGRRPNNYGYT
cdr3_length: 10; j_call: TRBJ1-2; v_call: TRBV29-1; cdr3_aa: SVYGGGYGYT
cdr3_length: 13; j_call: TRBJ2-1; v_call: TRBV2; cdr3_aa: ASSEWRGPYNEQF
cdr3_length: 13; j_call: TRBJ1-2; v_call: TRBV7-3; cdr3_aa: ASSLTGTGDNGYT
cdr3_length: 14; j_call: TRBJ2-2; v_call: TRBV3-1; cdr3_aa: ASSSTGGGFTGELF
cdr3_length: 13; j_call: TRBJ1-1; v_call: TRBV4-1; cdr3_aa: ASSQGRAMNTEAF
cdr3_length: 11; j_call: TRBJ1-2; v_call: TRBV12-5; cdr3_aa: ASGRSGDYGYT
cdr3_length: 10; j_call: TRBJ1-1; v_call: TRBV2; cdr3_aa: ASGGGAAEAF
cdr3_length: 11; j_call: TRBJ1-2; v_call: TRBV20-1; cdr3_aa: SARVQGDYGYT
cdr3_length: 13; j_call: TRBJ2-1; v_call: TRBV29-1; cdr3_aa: SVAHIAGVWNEQF